The 8 T cell receptor beta chains below all came from one sample that was sequenced in a study of cytomegalovirus exposure and HLA in healthy donors. PCR amplification relied on 60 Vbeta primers (plus 13 Jbeta primers). Repertoires were generated with immunoSEQ multiplex PCR, while TCRdb's copy carries only in-frame clones and drops some. The sample table sets out 65,000 to 85,000 clones. Sequencing was carried out using PBMCs. The receptors were gathered from a female donor in good health and CMV-seropositive.

The chain links TRBV7-2 to TRBJ1-1; D is uncertain. Germline CDR1 and CDR2: SGHTA and FQGNSA. CDR3 length: 15 amino acids. V lost 5 bases to trimming and J lost 5 bases, with 18 bases between them. The CDR3 spells CASSPSLVIQTEAFF. The CDR3 DNA reads TGTGCCAGCAGCCCTTCCCTGGTAATTCAGACTGAAGCTTTCTTT.

This chain connects TRBV9 to TRBJ2-7, with 13 bases that match TRBD2. The CDR3 loop spans 17 amino acids. J gave up 5 bases and V 5 bases, and 13 bases lay outside the gene matches. The germline V gene has CDR1 SGDLS and CDR2 YYNGEE. The CDR3 sequence is CASSGTSGERTLDEQYF. The CDR3 DNA follows: TGTGCCAGCAGTGGGACTAGCGGGGAGCGAACGTTGGACGAGCAGTACTTC.

This chain links TRBV6-4 with TRBJ1-2; the D gene is possibly TRBD1 (5 bases). Trimming left V 2 bases short and J 4 bases short, with 14 bases between. CDR3 length: 15 residues. Germline V gives CDR1 MRHNA, CDR2 SNTAGT. The CDR3 is CASSDTDGGSYGYTF. The CDR3 bases are TGTGCCAGCAGTGACACGGATGGGGGGTCCTATGGCTACACCTTC.

The V and J genes are TRBV4-3 and TRBJ2-7; 9 bases agree with TRBD2. The CDR3 is 15 residues long. After removal of 1 base from V and 2 bases from J, the junction contained 3 bases not matched to a gene. Looked up from germline, CDR1 is LGHNA and CDR2 is YSLEER. The CDR3 DNA reads TGCGCCAGCAGCCAAGGATCTAGCGGGACCTACGAGCAGTACTTC. It codes for CASSQGSSGTYEQYF.

The chain has TRBV6-1 and TRBJ2-4; D perhaps matches TRBD1 (6 bases). V lost 3 bases and J 2 bases, leaving 8 bases between the germline ends. The germline V gene encodes CDR1 MNHNS and CDR2 SASEGT. CDR3 length: 14 residues. This CDR3 reads CASSEGAPKNIQYF. As DNA, the CDR3 is TGTGCCAGCAGTGAGGGGGCTCCCAAAAACATTCAGTACTTC.

This chain uses TRBV5-1 with TRBJ2-6; 7 nucleotides match TRBD2. V lost 6 bases to trimming and J lost 4 bases; unmatched junction nucleotides: 19. Germline CDR1 reads SGHRS; CDR2 reads YFSETQ. This CDR3 has 19 residues. The CDR3 here is CASTIPGGTKDAGANVLTF. CDR3 nucleotide sequence: TGCGCCAGCACTATCCCCGGGGGGACCAAGGACGCCGGGGCCAACGTCCTGACTTTC.

Comments on this clone: The junction differs from germline at one of its ends, possibly a read error. This chain connects TRBV6-7 to TRBJ1-2, with D perhaps matching TRBD1 (6 bases). TRBV6-7 is noted as an ORF with a role that remains uncertain. The CDR3 extends over 10 amino acids. CDR3 DNA: TGCAGGGGCTTTAACTATGGCTACACCTTC. Encoded protein: CRGFNYGYTF.

This chain uses TRBV30 with TRBJ2-7, with D hard to call. V was clipped by 2 bases and J by 3 bases, with 5 bases between them. The germline CDR1 and CDR2 sequences are GTSNPN and SVGIG (reference sequence). This CDR3 region has 11 residues. CDR3 in DNA: TGTGCCTGGAGTCGGAGCTACGAGCAGTACTTC. Amino acid sequence: CAWSRSYEQYF.